A selection of T cell receptor beta chains follows, all from one sample in a study of blood T cells in healthy people across ages. A single record per CDR3 protein comes from TCRdb applying MiXCR to the 5' RACE reads. In the table there are around 1.7 million distinct CDR3 sequences, roughly 30% of which are singletons. Sequenced material: blood. The origin of the receptors is a woman aged 30 to 39 in good health. CDR3s include the opening cysteine and the closing phenylalanine or tryptophan.

TRBV5-1	TRBJ2-5	CASSGDSLQETQYF
TRBV20-1	TRBJ2-3	CSARDKRERTDTQYF
TRBV5-6	TRBJ1-1	CASSLLRALKGAFF
TRBV4-3	TRBJ1-2	CASSQEGDRVHYGYTF
TRBV6-5	TRBJ2-1	CASSPARFPDEQFF
TRBV20-1	TRBJ2-7	CSAPPRESSYEQYF
TRBV5-6	TRBJ1-5	CASSRTNQPQHF
TRBV5-1	TRBJ2-1	CASGQVYTYNEQFF
TRBV10-3	TRBJ1-1	CAISEGPGQANTEAFF
TRBV5-6	.	CATMGLAATKETQYF
TRBV11-2	TRBJ2-1	CASSLCHEQFF